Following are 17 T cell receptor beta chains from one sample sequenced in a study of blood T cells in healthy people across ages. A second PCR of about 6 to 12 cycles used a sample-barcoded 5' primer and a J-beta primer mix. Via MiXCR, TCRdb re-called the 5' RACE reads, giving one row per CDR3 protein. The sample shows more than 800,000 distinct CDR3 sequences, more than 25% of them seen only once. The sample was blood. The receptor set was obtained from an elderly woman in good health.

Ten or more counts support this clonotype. CDR3 sequence (DNA): TGCAGCGTTGAGGTATCTGGGATCTACACCTTC. Encoded protein: CSVEVSGIYTF. The chain carries TRBV29-1 and TRBJ1-2; no clear D. Germline V gene data show CDR1 as SQVTM and CDR2 as ANQGSEA. This CDR3 spans 11 amino acids. The germline V and J ends were trimmed by 3 bases and 10 bases, with 12 bases remaining between them.

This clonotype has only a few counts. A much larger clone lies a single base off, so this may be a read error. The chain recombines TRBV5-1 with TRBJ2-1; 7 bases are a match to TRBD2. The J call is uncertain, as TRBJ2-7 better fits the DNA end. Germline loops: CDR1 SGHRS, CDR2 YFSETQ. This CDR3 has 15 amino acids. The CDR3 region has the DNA TGCGCCAGCAGCCCAGGCGGGGGTTCCTACAATGAGCAGTACTTC. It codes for CASSPGGGSYNEQYF.

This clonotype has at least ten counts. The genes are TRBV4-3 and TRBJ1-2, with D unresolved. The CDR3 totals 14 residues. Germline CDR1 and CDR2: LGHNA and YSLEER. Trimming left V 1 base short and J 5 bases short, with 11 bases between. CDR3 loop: CASSQGPVPYGYTF. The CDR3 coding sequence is TGCGCCAGCAGCCAAGGCCCGGTTCCTTATGGCTACACCTTC.

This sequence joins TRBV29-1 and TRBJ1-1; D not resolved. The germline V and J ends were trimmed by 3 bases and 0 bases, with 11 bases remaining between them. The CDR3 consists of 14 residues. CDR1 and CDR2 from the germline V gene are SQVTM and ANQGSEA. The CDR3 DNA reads TGCAGCGTTGAGGGGTATAGCATGAACACTGAAGCTTTCTTT. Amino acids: CSVEGYSMNTEAFF. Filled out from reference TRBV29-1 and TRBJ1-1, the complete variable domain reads SAVISQKPSRDICQRGTSLTIQCQVDSQVTMMFWYRQQPGQSLTLIATANQGSEATYESGFVIDKFPISRPNLTFSTLTVSNMSPEDSSIYLCSVEGYSMNTEAFFGQGTRLTVV.

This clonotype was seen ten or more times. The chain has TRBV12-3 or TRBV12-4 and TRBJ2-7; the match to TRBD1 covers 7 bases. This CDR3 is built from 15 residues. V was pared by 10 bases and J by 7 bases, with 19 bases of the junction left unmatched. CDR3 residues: CANRQQGTEGAEQYF. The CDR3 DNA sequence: TGTGCCAACAGGCAACAGGGGACAGAAGGTGCGGAGCAGTACTTC.

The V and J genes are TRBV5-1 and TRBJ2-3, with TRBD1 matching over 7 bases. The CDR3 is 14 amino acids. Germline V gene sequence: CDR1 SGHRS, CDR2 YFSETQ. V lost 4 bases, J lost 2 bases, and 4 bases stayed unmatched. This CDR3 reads CASSVGTATDTQYF. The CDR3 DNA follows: TGCGCCAGCAGCGTCGGGACAGCCACAGATACGCAGTATTTT. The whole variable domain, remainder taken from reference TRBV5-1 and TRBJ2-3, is KAGVTQTPRYLIKTRGQQVTLSCSPISGHRSVSWYQQTPGQGLQFLFEYFSETQRNKGNFPGRFSGRQFSNSRSEMNVSTLELGDSALYLCASSVGTATDTQYFGPGTRLTVL.

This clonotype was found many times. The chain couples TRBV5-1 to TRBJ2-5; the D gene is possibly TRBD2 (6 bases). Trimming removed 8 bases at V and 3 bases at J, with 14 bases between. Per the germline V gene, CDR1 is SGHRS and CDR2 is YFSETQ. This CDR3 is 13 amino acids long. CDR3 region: CASSGDAKETQYF. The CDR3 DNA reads TGCGCCAGTTCGGGGGACGCGAAAGAGACCCAGTACTTC.

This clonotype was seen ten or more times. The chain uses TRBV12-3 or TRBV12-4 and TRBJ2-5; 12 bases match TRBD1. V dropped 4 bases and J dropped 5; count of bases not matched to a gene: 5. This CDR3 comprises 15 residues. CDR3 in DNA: TGTGCCAGCAGTTCCGGGACAGGGGGCCGGGAGACCCAGTACTTC. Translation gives CASSSGTGGRETQYF.

CDR3: CASSLTVWTRVTDTQYF. In DNA form, the CDR3 reads TGTGCCAGCAGCTTGACAGTCTGGACTCGAGTCACAGATACGCAGTATTTT. The chain combines TRBV5-5 with TRBJ2-3; maybe TRBD2 (5 bases). Germline V lookup: CDR1 SGHKS, CDR2 YYEKEE (reference sequence). Trimming stripped 1 base from V and 2 bases from J, with 17 bases between. CDR3 size: 17 residues.

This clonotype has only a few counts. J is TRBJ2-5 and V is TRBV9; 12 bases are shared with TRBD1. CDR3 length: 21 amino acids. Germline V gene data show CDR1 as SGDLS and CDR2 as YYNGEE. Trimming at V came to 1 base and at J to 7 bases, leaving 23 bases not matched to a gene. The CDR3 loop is CASSVSPLGTGGRPIRSTQYF. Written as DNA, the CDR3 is TGTGCCAGCAGCGTATCCCCATTGGGGACAGGGGGCAGACCCATCAGGTCGACCCAGTACTTC.

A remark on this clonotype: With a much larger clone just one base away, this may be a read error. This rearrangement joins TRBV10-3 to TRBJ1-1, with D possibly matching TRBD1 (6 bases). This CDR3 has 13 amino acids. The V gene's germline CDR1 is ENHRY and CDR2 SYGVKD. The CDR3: CAISPGRDTDAFF. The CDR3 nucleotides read TGTGCCATCAGCCCTGGCCGGGACACTGACGCTTTCTTT.

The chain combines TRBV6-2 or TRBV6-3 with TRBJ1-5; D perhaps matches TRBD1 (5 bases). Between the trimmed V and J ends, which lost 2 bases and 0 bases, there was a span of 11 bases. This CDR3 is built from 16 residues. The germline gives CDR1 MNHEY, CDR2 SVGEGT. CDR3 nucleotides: TGTGCCAGCAGTTACCACGCAGACAGTAGCAATCAGCCCCAGCATTTT. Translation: CASSYHADSSNQPQHF.

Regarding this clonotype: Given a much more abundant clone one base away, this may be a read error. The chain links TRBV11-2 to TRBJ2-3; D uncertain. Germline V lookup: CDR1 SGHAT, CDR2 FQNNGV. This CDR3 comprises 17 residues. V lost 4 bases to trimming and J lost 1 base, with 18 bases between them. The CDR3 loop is CASSYEVRQTGTDTQYF. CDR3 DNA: TGTGCCAGCAGCTACGAGGTCCGACAAACTGGCACAGATACGCAGTATTTT.

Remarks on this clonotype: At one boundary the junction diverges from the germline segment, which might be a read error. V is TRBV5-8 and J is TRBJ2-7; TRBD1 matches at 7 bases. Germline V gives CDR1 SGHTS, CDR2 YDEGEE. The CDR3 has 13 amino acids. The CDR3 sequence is CAGSRGQIYEQYF. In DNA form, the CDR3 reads TGTGCCGGCAGCCGGGGACAGATCTACGAGCAGTACTTC.

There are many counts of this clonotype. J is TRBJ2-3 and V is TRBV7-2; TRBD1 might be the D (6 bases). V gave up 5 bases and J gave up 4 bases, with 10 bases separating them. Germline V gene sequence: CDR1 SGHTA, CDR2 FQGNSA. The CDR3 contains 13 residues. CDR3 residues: CASSHGQSDTQYF. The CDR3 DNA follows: TGTGCCAGCAGCCACGGACAGTCAGATACGCAGTATTTT.

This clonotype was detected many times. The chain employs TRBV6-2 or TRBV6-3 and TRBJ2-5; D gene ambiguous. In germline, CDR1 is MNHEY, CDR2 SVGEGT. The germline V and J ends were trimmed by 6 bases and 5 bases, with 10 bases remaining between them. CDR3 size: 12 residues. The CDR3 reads CASSNPWETQYF. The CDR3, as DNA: TGTGCCAGCAGCAACCCCTGGGAGACCCAGTACTTC.

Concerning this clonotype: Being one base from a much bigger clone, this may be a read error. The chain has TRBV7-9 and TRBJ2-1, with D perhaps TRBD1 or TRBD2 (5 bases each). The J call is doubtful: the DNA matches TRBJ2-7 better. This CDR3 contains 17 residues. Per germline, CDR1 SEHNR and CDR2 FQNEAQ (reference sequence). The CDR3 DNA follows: TGTGCCAGCAGCCCGGGGAGCAGGACAATCTCCTACAATGAGCAGTACTTC. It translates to CASSPGSRTISYNEQYF.